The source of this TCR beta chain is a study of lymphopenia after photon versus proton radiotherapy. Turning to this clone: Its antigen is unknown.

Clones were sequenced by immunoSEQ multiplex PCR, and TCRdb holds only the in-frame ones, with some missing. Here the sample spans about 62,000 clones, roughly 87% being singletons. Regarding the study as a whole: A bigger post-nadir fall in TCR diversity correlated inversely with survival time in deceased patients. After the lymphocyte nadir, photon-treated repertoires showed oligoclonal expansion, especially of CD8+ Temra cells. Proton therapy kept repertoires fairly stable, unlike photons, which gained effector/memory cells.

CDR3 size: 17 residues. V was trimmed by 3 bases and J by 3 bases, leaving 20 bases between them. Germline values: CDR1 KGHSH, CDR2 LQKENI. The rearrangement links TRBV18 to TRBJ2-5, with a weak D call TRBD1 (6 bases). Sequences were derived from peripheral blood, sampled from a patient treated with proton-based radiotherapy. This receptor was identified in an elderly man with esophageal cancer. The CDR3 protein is CASSPSRRTGKEETQYF. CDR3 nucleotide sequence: TGTGCCAGCTCACCTTCCCGACGTACAGGGAAAGAAGAGACCCAGTACTTC.